This TCR beta chain comes out of a study of CXCR3-negative and CXCR3-positive naive CD8 T cells. Note on this clonotype: The antigen is undetermined.

The CDR3 consists of 19 residues. Regarding the study as a whole: TRB CDR3 hydrophobicity was greater in CXCR3-positive naive cells than in CXCR3-negative naive cells.

The TRB libraries of cDNA were built by UMI-labeled 5' RACE. TCRdb reprocessed the 5' RACE reads and stores each CDR3 protein as one record, lacking DNA. This sample's table reports about 51,000 distinct CDR3 sequences. This receptor was obtained from a human donor in good health. Some clones in this sample may be carry-over from other donors' samples. The chain carries TRBV23-1 and TRBJ2-3. TRBV23-1 is treated as an ORF (open reading frame) with a function not yet certain. The sample comprised naive CXCR3+ CD8+ T cells from blood. The subset was: CD45RO-CCR7+CD27+CD95- naive CD8+ T cells expressing CXCR3 (TNR3+). CDR3 protein: CASSQSKLLQLTSTDTQYF.